One and the same sample provided the 19 T cell receptor beta chains below, sequenced in a study of cytomegalovirus exposure and HLA in healthy donors. Method: immunoSEQ multiplex PCR; TCRdb's copy keeps in-frame clones and lacks some. Found here are 250,000 or so clones, 87% of them singletons; the top ten hold about 2.5%. Input material: PBMCs. The receptors stem from a man between 18 and 35 years old in good health and CMV-seronegative.

The V gene is TRBV7-2, the J gene TRBJ1-1, with TRBD1 matching over 7 bases. Germline V lookup: CDR1 SGHTA, CDR2 FQGNSA. The J segment lost 10 bases and the V segment lost 5 bases, leaving 10 bases of the junction unmatched. CDR3 length equals 13 residues. The CDR3 DNA reads as TGTGCCAGCAGCCACAATAGACAGGGATTAGCTTTCTTT. Its protein product is CASSHNRQGLAFF.

J is TRBJ2-3 and V is TRBV10-3; D remains ambiguous. The length of the CDR3 is 15 residues. The germline CDR1 and CDR2 sequences are ENHRY and SYGVKD. With 5 bases removed from V and 0 bases from J, the gap between germline ends came to 12 bases. CDR3 in DNA: TGTGCCATCAGTTTTGGCGGAACTAGCACAGATACGCAGTATTTT. Protein product: CAISFGGTSTDTQYF.

This chain connects TRBV7-8 to TRBJ2-5; TRBD1 is a possible D gene (6 bases). Germline CDR1 SGHVS, CDR2 FQNEAQ. This CDR3 spans 15 amino acids. V was pared by 3 bases and J by 3 bases, with 14 bases between. The CDR3 reads CASSFDIRTEETQYF. DNA for the CDR3: TGTGCCAGCAGCTTCGATATTAGGACAGAAGAGACCCAGTACTTC. Looking up the rest from reference TRBV7-8 and TRBJ2-5 gives the full variable domain: GAGVSQSPRYKVAKRGQDVALRCDPISGHVSLFWYQQALGQGPEFLTYFQNEAQLDKSGLPSDRFFAERPEGSVSTLKIQRTQQEDSAVYLCASSFDIRTEETQYFGPGTRLLVL.

V and J are TRBV5-1 and TRBJ2-7; 9 bases are shared with TRBD1. V gave up 4 bases and J gave up 4 bases; unmatched junction bases: 15. The CDR3 extends over 17 amino acids. Per germline, CDR1 SGHRS and CDR2 YFSETQ. The CDR3 region has the DNA TGCGCCAGCAGCCCTAAGCAATCGACAGGGGGTACGTACGAGCAGTACTTC. Encoded protein: CASSPKQSTGGTYEQYF. The variable domain in full, completed from reference TRBV5-1 and TRBJ2-7, reads KAGVTQTPRYLIKTRGQQVTLSCSPISGHRSVSWYQQTPGQGLQFLFEYFSETQRNKGNFPGRFSGRQFSNSRSEMNVSTLELGDSALYLCASSPKQSTGGTYEQYFGPGTRLTVT.

This sequence joins TRBV2 and TRBJ2-2, with D possibly being TRBD1 (6 bases). Per the germline V gene, CDR1 is SNHLY and CDR2 is FYNNEI. V was trimmed by 1 base and J by 6 bases, leaving 6 bases between them. This CDR3 spans 13 amino acids. The CDR3 DNA follows: TGTGCCAGCAGTGAAGGGGGGCCCGGGGAGCTGTTTTTT. This encodes CASSEGGPGELFF.

The chain couples TRBV25-1 to TRBJ1-5; D unclear. Trimming stripped 1 base from V and 9 bases from J, with 13 bases between. The CDR3 is made up of 14 amino acids. Germline V gives CDR1 MGHDK, CDR2 SYGVNS. CDR3 bases: TGTGCCAGCAGTGAATGGGAGGTCACGGCGCCCCAGCATTTT. It specifies CASSEWEVTAPQHF.

The chain recombines TRBV28 with TRBJ2-3, with TRBD1 identical over 11 bases. V lost 6 bases, J lost 2 bases, and 1 base stayed unmatched. This CDR3 spans 14 amino acids. Germline values: CDR1 MDHEN, CDR2 SYDVKM. For the CDR3, the DNA is TGTGCCAGCAGGGGACAGGGGGTCACAGATACGCAGTATTTT. This codes for CASRGQGVTDTQYF.

CDR3 residues: CASSYSGVSYNEQFF. The DNA for the CDR3 is TGTGCCAGCAGTTATAGCGGGGTCTCCTACAATGAGCAGTTCTTC. The V gene is TRBV6-5, the J gene TRBJ2-1; 8 bases are shared with TRBD2. J gave up 0 bases and V 3 bases, and 1 base lay outside the gene matches. Germline V CDR1 and CDR2: MNHEY, SVGAGI. This CDR3 has 15 amino acids.

This clone is a singleton in its sample. This rearrangement joins TRBV29-1 to TRBJ2-6; D ambiguous. In germline, CDR1 is SQVTM, CDR2 ANQGSEA. The CDR3 has 14 amino acids. The V gene lost 4 bases and the J gene lost 0 bases, with 7 bases spanning the gap. CDR3 in DNA: TGCAGCGTTGCCTTCTACTCTGGGGCCAACGTCCTGACTTTC. Protein: CSVAFYSGANVLTF.

The V gene is TRBV27, the J gene TRBJ1-1, with 10 bases matching TRBD1. Germline V gene lookup returns CDR1 MNHEY and CDR2 SMNVEV (reference sequence). The CDR3 is 14 amino acids. V shed 8 bases, J shed 4 bases, and the junction held 7 bases outside the gene matches. This chain's CDR3 is CASYGDRGVTEAFF. The CDR3 DNA is TGTGCCAGCTATGGGGACAGGGGAGTCACTGAAGCTTTCTTT.

This chain uses TRBV19 with TRBJ1-5, with 9 bases aligning to TRBD1. CDR1 is LNHDA, CDR2 SQIVND, per germline (reference sequence). Losses at the gene ends were 1 base for V and 6 bases for J; bases not matched to a gene: 7. The CDR3 consists of 16 residues. The CDR3 loop is CASSIGGGQGSQPQHF. In DNA, the CDR3 is TGTGCCAGTAGTATAGGAGGGGGACAGGGCTCTCAGCCCCAGCATTTT. Variable domain in full (rest from reference TRBV19 and TRBJ1-5): DGGITQSPKYLFRKEGQNVTLSCEQNLNHDAMYWYRQDPGQGLRLIYYSQIVNDFQKGDIAEGYSVSREKKESFPLTVTSAQKNPTAFYLCASSIGGGQGSQPQHFGDGTRLSIL.

J is TRBJ2-1 and V is TRBV11-2, with 9 bases lining up with TRBD2. The CDR3 length is 16 residues. The J segment lost 10 bases and the V segment lost 3 bases, leaving 13 bases of the junction unmatched. The germline gives CDR1 SGHAT, CDR2 FQNNGV. In DNA, the CDR3 is TGTGCCAGCAGCTTTCTTAGGTCTAGCGGGGTAGGGGAGCAGTTCTTC. Encoded protein: CASSFLRSSGVGEQFF.

This chain uses TRBV4-3 with TRBJ2-1; 9 nucleotides line up with TRBD2. Losses at the gene ends were 0 bases for V and 9 bases for J; bases not matched to a gene: 6. The CDR3 is 15 residues long. Per the germline V gene, CDR1 is LGHNA and CDR2 is YSLEER. CDR3 sequence reads: CASSQDSGSTFEQFF. The CDR3 DNA reads TGCGCCAGCAGCCAAGATAGCGGGAGTACTTTTGAGCAGTTCTTC.

The rearrangement links TRBV4-1 to TRBJ1-1; 7 bases match TRBD1. CDR1 and CDR2 from the germline V gene are MGHRA and YSYEKL. The CDR3 consists of 15 residues. The junction had 7 bases not matched to a gene; V was cut back by 2 bases and J by 4 bases. The CDR3 bases are TGCGCCAGCAGCCAACCCACAGGGGAAGGCACTGAAGCTTTCTTT. This encodes CASSQPTGEGTEAFF.

The rearrangement uses TRBV6-4 and TRBJ1-6; D remains ambiguous. Germline V gives CDR1 MRHNA, CDR2 SNTAGT. V dropped 2 bases and J dropped 11 bases, with 34 bases sitting between them. The CDR3 loop spans 21 amino acids. CDR3 protein: CASSDRLTNNAKTLSRPPLHF. The CDR3 DNA sequence: TGTGCCAGCAGTGACCGTCTGACCAATAACGCGAAGACACTTTCCAGGCCACCCCTCCACTTT.

Regarding this clone: Other nucleotide sequences from this sample produce the same CDR3. The J gene is TRBJ2-1, the V gene TRBV27, with 10 bases lining up with TRBD2. Germline V gene data show CDR1 as MNHEY and CDR2 as SMNVEV (reference sequence). V lost 2 bases and J lost 4; bases outside the gene matches: 2. CDR3 length: 15 residues. The CDR3 DNA follows: TGTGCCAGCAGTTTAGGGACTAGCGTATACAATGAGCAGTTCTTC. It is translated as CASSLGTSVYNEQFF.

This chain joins TRBV19 and TRBJ1-6; 8 bases are a match to TRBD1. The germline V gene encodes CDR1 LNHDA and CDR2 SQIVND (reference sequence). V gave up 5 bases and J gave up 3 bases; unmatched junction bases: 3. CDR3 length: 15 residues. The CDR3 DNA reads TGTGCCAGTAGTGAAGGACAGGGCTATAATTCACCCCTCCACTTT. Encoded protein: CASSEGQGYNSPLHF.

V usage is TRBV4-2 and J usage is TRBJ1-6, with D maybe TRBD1 (5 bases). Per the germline V gene, CDR1 is LGHNA and CDR2 is YNFKEQ. The CDR3 has 17 residues. V gave up 4 bases and J gave up 6 bases, with 19 bases separating them. DNA of the CDR3: TGTGCCAGCAGCCTGGGGGGTCCGGATCTCCCTAATTCACCCCTCCACTTT. It is translated as CASSLGGPDLPNSPLHF.

This rearrangement joins TRBV5-8 to TRBJ2-7; D gene uncertain. Germline CDR1 reads SGHTS; CDR2 reads YDEGEE. V was shortened by 4 bases and J by 2 bases, with 7 bases between the two germline ends. The CDR3 has 12 amino acids. The CDR3 DNA is TGTGCCAGCAGCCAGAGCGCCTACGAGCAGTACTTC. Translation: CASSQSAYEQYF. Complete variable domain (other parts from reference TRBV5-8 and TRBJ2-7): EAGVTQSPTHLIKTRGQQATLRCSPISGHTSVYWYQQALGLGLQFLLWYDEGEERNRGNFPPRFSGRQFPNYSSELNVNALELEDSALYLCASSQSAYEQYFGPGTRLTVT.